A selection of T cell receptor beta chains follows, all from one sample in a study of beta chain features in type 1 diabetes. Method: immunoSEQ multiplex PCR; TCRdb's copy keeps in-frame clones and lacks some. The sample records some 640,000 clones, roughly an eighth being singletons. Sample: naive CD4+ T cells from blood. The source of these receptors is a man aged 18 to 35 with type 1 diabetes. Both conserved end residues are part of each CDR3. D genes are given only for firm matches.

d_call,v_call,cdr3_length,cdr3_aa
TRBD1,TRBV5-4,14,CASSRQGPIYGYTF
.,TRBV25-1,14,CASRGVASTDTQYF
.,TRBV7-9,15,CASSLLVLNTGELFF
.,TRBV6-5,13,CASSSRPATGYTF
.,TRBV2,16,CATVKGPDSQPDEQYF
.,TRBV14,13,CASSQALSYEQYF
.,TRBV5-1,16,CASSLGQTLITDTQYF
.,TRBV9,11,CASSVEDGYTF
TRBD2,TRBV7-3,13,CASSQGLAETQYF
.,TRBV6-1,12,CASSDEGYGYTF
.,TRBV28,17,CASSSRTATNSGNTIYF
TRBD1,TRBV4-1,15,CASSLRQGGPYGYTF
.,TRBV19,15,CASSIVGRSNQPQHF
TRBD2,TRBV7-2,15,CASRLLGLAVETQYF